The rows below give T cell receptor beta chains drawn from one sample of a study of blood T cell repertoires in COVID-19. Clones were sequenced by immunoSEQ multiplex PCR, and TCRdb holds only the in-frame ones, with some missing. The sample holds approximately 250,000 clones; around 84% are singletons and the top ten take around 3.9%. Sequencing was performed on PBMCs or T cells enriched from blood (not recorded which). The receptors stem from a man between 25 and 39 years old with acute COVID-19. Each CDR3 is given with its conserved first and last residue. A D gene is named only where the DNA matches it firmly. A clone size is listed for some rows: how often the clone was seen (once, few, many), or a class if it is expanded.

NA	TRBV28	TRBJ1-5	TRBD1	TGTGCCAGCAGTCCCCAGGGGGCTGGCAATCAGCCCCAGCATTTT	CASSPQGAGNQPQHF
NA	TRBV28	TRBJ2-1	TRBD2	TGTGCCAACTCCCGGGCAGCGGGAGGGTACAATGAGCAGTTCTTC	CANSRAAGGYNEQFF
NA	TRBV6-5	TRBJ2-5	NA	TGTGCCAGCGGACCGGGAGGACAGGGTTTAAGGACCCAGTACTTC	CASGPGGQGLRTQYF
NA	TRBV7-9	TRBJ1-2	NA	TGTGCCAGCACCAAGATCCAGGGACTGATCTATGGCTACACCTTC	CASTKIQGLIYGYTF
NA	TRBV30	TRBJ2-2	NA	TGTGCCTGGAGTGGCGTAGGGGTGGCCGGGGAGCTGTTTTTT	CAWSGVGVAGELFF
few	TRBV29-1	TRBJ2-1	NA	TGCAGCGTGTGGGGTTTTGGGGCCAATGAGCAGTTCTTC	CSVWGFGANEQFF
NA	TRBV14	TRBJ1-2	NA	TGTGCCAGCAGCCAAGATCGAGGAGGGTTCTATGGCTACACCTTC	CASSQDRGGFYGYTF
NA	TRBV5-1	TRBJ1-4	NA	TGTGCCAGCAGCACGGGGGTAGGGGAAAAACTGTTTTTT	CASSTGVGEKLFF
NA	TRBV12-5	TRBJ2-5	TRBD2	TGTGCTAGTGGTTTGGTATTTTTCTCAGGGACTAGCGGTCAAGAGACCCAGTACTTC	CASGLVFFSGTSGQETQYF
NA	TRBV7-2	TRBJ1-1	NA	TGTGCCAGCAGCTCGGGGGTTCTGAACACTGAAGCTTTCTTT	CASSSGVLNTEAFF
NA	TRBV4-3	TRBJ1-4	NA	TGCGCCAGCAGCCAAGATTTTGAAGCTACTAATGAAAAACTGTTTTTT	CASSQDFEATNEKLFF
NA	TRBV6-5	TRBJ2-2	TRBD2	TGTGGCTCGAGGGGTAGCGGGTCTACCGGGGAGCTGTTTTTT	CGSRGSGSTGELFF
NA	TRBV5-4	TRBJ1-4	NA	TGTGCCAGCAGCTCGTCCGTCGCGGAAAAACTGTTTTTT	CASSSSVAEKLFF
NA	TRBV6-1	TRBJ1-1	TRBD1	TGTGCCAGCAGTGAAGCGTTACAGGGGGCAAAAGGGTCTTTCTTT	CASSEALQGAKGSFF
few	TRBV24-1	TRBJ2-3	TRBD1	TGTGCCACCAGTAGGGACAGCTTCACAGATACGCAGTATTTT	CATSRDSFTDTQYF
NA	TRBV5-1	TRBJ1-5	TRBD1	TGCGCCAGCAGCTTGGGGACAGGGGATAGCAATCAGCCCCAGCATTTT	CASSLGTGDSNQPQHF
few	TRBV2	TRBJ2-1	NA	TGTGCCAGCGAAACCTGGCGAGGTGAGCAGTTCTTC	CASETWRGEQFF
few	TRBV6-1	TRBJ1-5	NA	TGTGCCAGCAGGGAAGGACTTAATCAGCCCCAGCATTTT	CASREGLNQPQHF
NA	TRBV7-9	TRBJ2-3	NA	TGTGCCAGCAGCCTAGGACTCACCCACACAGATACGCAGTATTTT	CASSLGLTHTDTQYF
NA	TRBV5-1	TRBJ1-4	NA	TGCGCCAGCAGCCCAACAGGCGCCCTTGAAAAACTGTTTTTT	CASSPTGALEKLFF
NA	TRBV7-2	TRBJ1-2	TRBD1	TGTGCCAGCAGCTTAGCGAGGGACAGGGGTAACTATGGCTACACCTTC	CASSLARDRGNYGYTF
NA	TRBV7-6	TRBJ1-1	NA	TGTGCCAGCAGCTTTGGGACATCGGGCGAAATGAACACTGAAGCTTTCTTT	CASSFGTSGEMNTEAFF
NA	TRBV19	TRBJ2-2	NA	TGTGCCAGTAGTCTACAAGGGAGCCAGGGGTTCGGCGGGGAGCTGTTTTTT	CASSLQGSQGFGGELFF
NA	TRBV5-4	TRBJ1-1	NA	TGTGCCAGCAGCCCGGTGGGAGGACCCACTGAAGCTTTCTTT	CASSPVGGPTEAFF